This T cell receptor (beta chain) was sequenced for a study of control samples from healthy donors and cancer patients. Only in-frame clones appear in the TCRdb table, and some are missing; sequencing was by immunoSEQ multiplex PCR. The sample includes 390,000 or so clones, approximately 90% seen only once; the top ten take 5% to 7%. The V end lost 11 bases, the J end lost 6 bases, and 17 bases lay between the germline ends. Germline CDR1 reads MNHEY; CDR2 reads SVGAGI. The CDR3 is 12 amino acids. V and J are TRBV6-5 and TRBJ2-7; weak D call: TRBD2 (6 bases). The clonotype comes from a man in his forties or fifties with head and neck cancer. The sequencing input was PBMCs. In DNA, the CDR3 is TGTGCCGTAACTCTGCAGGGAGGCGAGCAGTACTTC. Amino acid sequence: CAVTLQGGEQYF.